Below, 28 T cell receptor beta chains from the same sample are listed, as sequenced in a study of blood T cell repertoires in COVID-19. The data were produced by immunoSEQ multiplex PCR, yet TCRdb's version contains in-frame clones alone and is incomplete. The top ten hold roughly 3.3% of the sample, which has around 230,000 clones, 86% seen once. Sequenced: PBMCs or T cells enriched from blood (not recorded which). The receptor set was obtained from a woman aged 35 to 49 with acute COVID-19.

The V call is TRBV5-6, the J call TRBJ2-1, with TRBD2 identical over 9 bases. This CDR3 is built from 14 residues. After removal of 4 bases from V and 5 bases from J, the junction contained 4 bases not matched to a gene. Germline V gives CDR1 SGHDT, CDR2 YYEEEE. Here the CDR3 reads CASSKTSGHNEQFF. In DNA, the CDR3 is TGTGCCAGCAGCAAGACTAGCGGCCACAATGAGCAGTTCTTC.

This clone appeared a single time. The V gene is TRBV6-5, the J gene TRBJ2-1, with TRBD2 matching over 8 bases. This CDR3 is 14 amino acids long. Germline V gives CDR1 MNHEY, CDR2 SVGAGI. V shed 6 bases and J 8 bases; nucleotides not matched to a gene: 9. The CDR3 sequence: CASRRAGAGDEQFF. In nucleotides, the CDR3 is TGTGCCAGCAGGAGAGCGGGAGCAGGGGATGAGCAGTTCTTC.

V is TRBV28 and J is TRBJ1-5, with a weak D call TRBD1 (6 bases). Trimming shortened V by 3 bases and J by 6 bases, and 15 bases separated the two germline ends. Germline V lookup: CDR1 MDHEN, CDR2 SYDVKM. This CDR3 comprises 15 residues. CDR3 DNA: TGTGCCAGCAGTTTGCGCGGGGGCGCGGGTCAGCCCCAGCATTTT. It encodes CASSLRGGAGQPQHF.

The chain employs TRBV21-1 and TRBJ2-1; TRBD2 is taken as the D call from the table, unchecked against the DNA. TRBV21-1 represents a pseudogene. The CDR3 is 13 residues long. As DNA, the CDR3 is TGTGCCAGCAGGGGGAGACCCTACAATGAGCAGTTCTTC. Translation: CASRGRPYNEQFF.

The chain couples TRBV19 to TRBJ1-1, with D maybe TRBD1 (5 bases). The germline CDR1 and CDR2 sequences are LNHDA and SQIVND (reference sequence). The V end lost 6 bases, the J end lost 9 bases, and 11 bases lay between the germline ends. CDR3 size: 11 residues. CDR3 loop: CASSTGLKAFF. CDR3 nucleotides: TGTGCCAGTAGCACGGGACTTAAAGCTTTCTTT.

The V gene is TRBV27, the J gene TRBJ1-5, with 8 positions matching TRBD1. The CDR3 is 16 amino acids. The germline V gene has CDR1 MNHEY and CDR2 SMNVEV (reference sequence). The V and J ends lost 1 base and 5 bases, in that order; junction bases with no gene match: 7. CDR3 DNA: TGTGCCAGCAGTTTATTCGGACAGGGTCCGCATCAGCCCCAGCATTTT. Protein: CASSLFGQGPHQPQHF.

The chain links TRBV4-1 to TRBJ2-3, with a weak D call TRBD2 (5 bases). Per the germline V gene, CDR1 is MGHRA and CDR2 is YSYEKL. Trimming took off 0 bases at V and 6 bases at J, with 10 bases between the two ends. CDR3 length equals 14 residues. The CDR3 loop reads CASSQDRRGDTQYF. In DNA, the CDR3 is TGCGCCAGCAGCCAAGATCGGCGAGGGGATACGCAGTATTTT.

The chain employs TRBV5-4 and TRBJ1-1; D may be TRBD1 (5 bases). Germline CDR1 is SGHNT and CDR2 is YYREEE (reference sequence). Trimming took 6 bases from V and 2 from J, leaving 14 bases between them. This CDR3 comprises 14 residues. CDR3 sequence: CASTPQVPNTEAFF. CDR3 sequence (DNA): TGTGCCAGCACGCCACAGGTCCCCAACACTGAAGCTTTCTTT.

The V and J genes are TRBV19 and TRBJ1-2, with a tentative D call TRBD1 (6 bases). V was cut by 3 bases and J by 6 bases, with 17 bases left in between. Germline V lookup: CDR1 LNHDA, CDR2 SQIVND (reference sequence). The CDR3 extends over 15 amino acids. The DNA for the CDR3 is TGTGCCAGTAGTATCCCGGTTGGGACAAGAGATGGCTACACCTTC. Its translation is CASSIPVGTRDGYTF.

The chain employs TRBV7-3 and TRBJ2-1; D possibly corresponds to TRBD2 (5 bases). V was clipped by 5 bases and J by 2 bases, with 10 bases between them. Per the germline V gene, CDR1 is SGHTA and CDR2 is FQGTGA. This CDR3 spans 14 amino acids. The CDR3 DNA follows: TGTGCCAGCAGCCGTAGCGATGCCTACAATGAGCAGTTCTTC. This translates into CASSRSDAYNEQFF.

This clone has just one count. The V gene is TRBV3-1 (or the pseudogene TRBV3-2), the J gene TRBJ2-2; 7 bases are shared with TRBD2. Germline trimming cut 11 bases from V and 7 bases from J; bases unmatched to any gene: 16. The CDR3 is made up of 15 amino acids. From germline, CDR1 is LGHDT and CDR2 YNNKEL (reference sequence). CDR3 sequence reads: CAPSKWAGGGGELFF. The CDR3 DNA reads TGTGCCCCCAGCAAATGGGCTGGGGGGGGCGGGGAGCTGTTTTTT.

The chain is built from TRBV10-1 and TRBJ2-1, with 13 nucleotides matching TRBD2. This CDR3 comprises 15 residues. The trim removed 4 bases at V and 5 bases at J, leaving 2 bases unmatched. Germline CDR1 WNHNN, CDR2 SYGVQD (reference sequence). The chain's CDR3 is CASSGLAGGHNEQFF. The CDR3 region has the DNA TGCGCCAGCAGTGGACTAGCGGGAGGACACAATGAGCAGTTCTTC.

The gene calls are TRBV4-1 and TRBJ2-1, with 8 positions matching TRBD2. Per the germline V gene, CDR1 is MGHRA and CDR2 is YSYEKL. V shed 0 bases, J shed 4 bases, and the junction held 5 bases outside the gene matches. CDR3 length: 16 residues. CDR3 sequence (DNA): TGCGCCAGCAGCCAAGATATGGGCGGGGGGTACAATGAGCAGTTCTTC. It encodes CASSQDMGGGYNEQFF.

The CDR3 DNA sequence: TGTGCCATCTCGACTAGCGGGAGCCCCACTAGCACAGATACGCAGTATTTT. It yields the protein CAISTSGSPTSTDTQYF. This rearrangement joins TRBV2 to TRBJ2-3; the match to TRBD2 covers 12 bases. The trim removed 10 bases at V and 0 bases at J, leaving 11 bases unmatched. The CDR3 loop spans 17 amino acids. Looked up from germline, CDR1 is SNHLY and CDR2 is FYNNEI.

The rearrangement links TRBV20-1 to TRBJ1-5; D is perhaps TRBD1 (5 bases). This CDR3 comprises 13 residues. Germline CDR1 DFQATT, CDR2 SNEGSKA (reference sequence). V was pared by 3 bases and J by 6 bases, with 12 bases between. CDR3 nucleotides: TGCAGTGCTAGTGTGGCCGGGGGTCAGCCCCAGCATTTT. Amino acids: CSASVAGGQPQHF.

V usage is TRBV11-3 and J usage is TRBJ2-5; no reliable D call. This CDR3 region has 12 residues. The germline V gene has CDR1 SGHNT and CDR2 YENEEA. V was clipped by 4 bases and J by 3 bases, with 6 bases between them. CDR3 nucleotides: TGTGCCAGCAGCTCAGGAAAAGAGACCCAGTACTTC. It codes for CASSSGKETQYF. Filled out from reference TRBV11-3 and TRBJ2-5, the complete variable domain reads EAGVVQSPRYKIIEKKQPVAFWCNPISGHNTLYWYLQNLGQGPELLIRYENEEAVDDSQLPKDRFSAERLKGVDSTLKIQPAELGDSAVYLCASSSGKETQYFGPGTRLLVL.

In DNA, the CDR3 is TGTGCCAGCAACGAACTAGCGGGAGGGTACGAGCAGTACTTC. Protein sequence: CASNELAGGYEQYF. The V call is TRBV11-2, the J call TRBJ2-7, with 13 nucleotides matching TRBD2. The CDR3 has 14 amino acids. V trimming: 7 bases; J trimming: 4 bases; junction bases outside the gene matches: 4. CDR1 and CDR2 (germline): SGHAT, FQNNGV.

J is TRBJ2-3 and V is TRBV5-1; TRBD2 is a possible D gene (5 bases). CDR1 and CDR2 from the germline V gene are SGHRS and YFSETQ. V lost 3 bases and J 2 bases, leaving 19 bases between the germline ends. This CDR3 is 17 amino acids long. CDR3 in DNA: TGCGCCAGCAGCTCCCGCGGAGGACCCAGCAACACAGATACGCAGTATTTT. It yields the protein CASSSRGGPSNTDTQYF.

Here the CDR3 DNA reads TGTGCCAGCAGCGCCTCCGGGACAGGGGGAAACGAGCAGTACTTC. Translated: CASSASGTGGNEQYF. V gene TRBV9 combines with J gene TRBJ2-7; 11 bases fit TRBD1. Looked up from germline, CDR1 is SGDLS and CDR2 is YYNGEE. With 3 bases clipped from V and 5 bases from J, the junction kept 7 bases outside the gene matches. The CDR3 runs to 15 residues.

The CDR3 here is CASSGGSLAKNIQYF. The CDR3 bases are TGTGCCAGTAGTGGAGGAAGCCTAGCCAAAAACATTCAGTACTTC. The chain is built from TRBV19 and TRBJ2-4; TRBD2 might be the D (5 bases). Germline values: CDR1 LNHDA, CDR2 SQIVND (reference sequence). The CDR3 has 15 residues. V was clipped by 5 bases and J by 0 bases, with 11 bases between them.

This clone occurred many times. The chain joins TRBV5-1 to TRBJ2-7, with 8 bases that match TRBD1. This CDR3 is 15 amino acids long. Trimming took 2 bases from V and 1 from J; bases not matched to a gene: 5. CDR1 SGHRS and CDR2 YFSETQ come from the germline V gene. In nucleotides, the CDR3 is TGCGCCAGCAGCTTTGACAGGGGTCGATCCTACGAGCAGTACTTC. Protein sequence: CASSFDRGRSYEQYF.

The chain joins TRBV12-1 to TRBJ2-1; TRBD1, the D gene given by the table, was not confirmed from the DNA. TRBV12-1 is an annotated pseudogene. The CDR3 spans 17 residues. The CDR3 nucleotides are TGTGCCAGCAGCTTTGACCTGGGACAGGGGCTAAAAAATGAGCAGTTCTTC. It is translated as CASSFDLGQGLKNEQFF.

The sample holds a few counts of this clone. V usage is TRBV19 and J usage is TRBJ1-5; D not certain. Germline CDR1 LNHDA, CDR2 SQIVND (reference sequence). Trimming removed 2 bases from V and 6 bases from J, with 11 bases in between. This CDR3 spans 14 amino acids. In nucleotides, the CDR3 is TGTGCCAGTAGTATAAAGGCGACGGGTCAGCCCCAGCATTTT. Protein product: CASSIKATGQPQHF.

The chain recombines TRBV2 with TRBJ2-1, with 11 bases fitting TRBD2. Germline CDR1 and CDR2: SNHLY and FYNNEI. CDR3 length: 15 amino acids. After removal of 6 bases from V and 6 bases from J, the junction contained 7 bases not matched to a gene. The CDR3 here is CASRQLAGVGNEQFF. For the CDR3, the DNA is TGTGCCAGCAGACAACTAGCGGGAGTTGGCAATGAGCAGTTCTTC.

The chain employs TRBV7-9 and TRBJ1-1; possibly TRBD1 for D (6 bases). Trimming took off 2 bases at V and 0 bases at J, with 10 bases between the two ends. Looked up from germline, CDR1 is SEHNR and CDR2 is FQNEAQ (reference sequence). CDR3 size: 15 residues. The CDR3: CASSLRQVMNTEAFF. The CDR3 nucleotides read TGTGCCAGCAGCTTAAGACAGGTCATGAACACTGAAGCTTTCTTT.

V is TRBV12-3 or TRBV12-4 and J is TRBJ1-2; no clear D. Trimming took off 3 bases at V and 5 bases at J, with 10 bases between the two ends. CDR3 length: 13 residues. The CDR3 spells CASSLWQAYGYTF. CDR3 nucleotide sequence: TGTGCCAGCAGTTTGTGGCAGGCTTATGGCTACACCTTC.

The rearrangement uses TRBV5-1 and TRBJ2-3; D may be TRBD2 (5 bases). Trimming left V 4 bases short and J 2 bases short, with 11 bases between. The length of the CDR3 is 14 residues. Germline CDR1 reads SGHRS; CDR2 reads YFSETQ. Written as DNA, the CDR3 is TGCGCCAGCAGCGTCACCGGGATCACAGATACGCAGTATTTT. Translating it yields CASSVTGITDTQYF.

J is TRBJ1-3 and V is TRBV5-5, with D unclear. V lost 4 bases and J 0 bases, leaving 14 bases between the germline ends. Germline V gives CDR1 SGHKS, CDR2 YYEKEE (reference sequence). The CDR3 spans 16 residues. As DNA, the CDR3 is TGTGCCAGCAGCCTCCCTACGACTCGCTCTGGAAACACCATATATTTT. The encoded protein is CASSLPTTRSGNTIYF.